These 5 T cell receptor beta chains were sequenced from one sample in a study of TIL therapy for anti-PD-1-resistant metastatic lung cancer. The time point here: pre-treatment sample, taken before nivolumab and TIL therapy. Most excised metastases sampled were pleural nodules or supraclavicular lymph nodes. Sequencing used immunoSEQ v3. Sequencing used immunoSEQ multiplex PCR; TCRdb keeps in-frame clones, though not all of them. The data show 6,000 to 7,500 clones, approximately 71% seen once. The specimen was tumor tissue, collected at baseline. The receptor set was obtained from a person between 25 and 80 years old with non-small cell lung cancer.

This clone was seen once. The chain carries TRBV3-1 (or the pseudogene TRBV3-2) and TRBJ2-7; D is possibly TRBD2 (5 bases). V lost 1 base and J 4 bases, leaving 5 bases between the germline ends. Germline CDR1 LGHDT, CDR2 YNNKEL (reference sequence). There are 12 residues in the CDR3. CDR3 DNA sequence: TGTGCCAGCAGCCAAGGGGAGTACGAGCAGTACGTC. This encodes CASSQGEYEQYV.

CDR3 region: CASSQMGTQPRYEQYF. Here the CDR3 DNA reads TGCGCCAGCAGCCAGATGGGGACTCAGCCTAGGTACGAGCAGTACTTC. The rearrangement links TRBV4-1 to TRBJ2-7; tentatively, D is TRBD2 (6 bases). The length of the CDR3 is 16 residues. V lost 3 bases and J lost 4, with 19 bases in between. Germline loops: CDR1 MGHRA, CDR2 YSYEKL.

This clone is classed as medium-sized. This CDR3 reads CASSESATLGSTGELFF. The CDR3 DNA reads TGCGCCAGCAGTGAGTCGGCGACTTTGGGAAGCACCGGGGAGCTGTTTTTT. The chain recombines TRBV10-1 with TRBJ2-2; no clear D. The CDR3 runs 17 residues. With 0 bases removed from V and 4 bases from J, the gap between germline ends came to 15 bases. Germline loops: CDR1 WNHNN, CDR2 SYGVQD (reference sequence).

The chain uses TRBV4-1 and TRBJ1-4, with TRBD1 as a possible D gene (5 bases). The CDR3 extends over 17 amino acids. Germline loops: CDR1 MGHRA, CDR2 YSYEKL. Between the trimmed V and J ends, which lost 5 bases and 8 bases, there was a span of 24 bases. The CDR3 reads CASSSTVNRRAGEKLFF. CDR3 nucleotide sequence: TGCGCCAGCAGCTCCACGGTGAATCGCAGGGCCGGGGAAAAACTGTTTTTT.

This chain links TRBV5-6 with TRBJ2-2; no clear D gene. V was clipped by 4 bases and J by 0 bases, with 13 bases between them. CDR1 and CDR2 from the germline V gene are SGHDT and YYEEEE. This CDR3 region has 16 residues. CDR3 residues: CASSLLGSANTGELFF. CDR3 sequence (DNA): TGTGCCAGCAGCCTATTGGGGTCCGCGAACACCGGGGAGCTGTTTTTT.